This T cell receptor beta chain was profiled in a study of blood T cells in healthy people across ages (dated by TCRdb to between 2015 and 2017). A note on the overall study: In model experiments, template switching captured about one uniquely barcoded TCR beta cDNA molecule for every two T cells. To track age-related changes in TCR beta repertoire diversity, the study relied on deep sequencing normalized with unique cDNA molecular identifiers. Donors were grouped into four age groups: young (average about 15 years), middle-aged (roughly 40), aged (around 60) and long-lived (about 89). To avoid experimental bias, donors of different ages were randomly spread across the sequencing lanes. For two donors (one aged 18 to 30 and one aged 80 or older), the study analyzed two additional independent replicas of 1 million unique cDNA reads from the same blood draw.

General findings and caveats noted by the study authors: The CMV infection status of donors was not known, potentially confounding age-related changes in expanded clonotypes. Since profiling was done on bulk unsorted PBMCs, naive and antigen-experienced compartments could not be conclusively compared. Estimates of total diversity from one million sequenced T cells were regarded as lower bounds and underestimates. The long-lived group showed more naive CD4+ T cells, fewer expanded clones and increased TCR diversity than the aged group, suggesting age selection. Observed TCR beta diversity per million T cells fell roughly linearly with age, and a significant reduction was already apparent by age around 39. The percentage of naive T cells measured by flow cytometry correlated strongly with observed TCR beta diversity.

The roughly 39 donors, aged roughly 6 to 95 years, were systemically healthy Caucasian individuals from Russia. Approximately 10 milliliters of peripheral blood were collected from each donor into EDTA-treated Vacutainer tubes. Ficoll-Paque density-gradient centrifugation was used to isolate PBMCs, with at least 6 million obtained per sample. Total RNA was extracted from PBMCs with Trizol reagent, with at least 5.5 micrograms obtained per sample. For every donor, an aliquot of PBMCs went through flow cytometry to measure the percentages of naive CD45RAhigh/CD27high T cells. Libraries were constructed by 5' RACE. The sequencer was an Illumina HiSeq 2500. A second PCR of about 7 to 12 cycles was performed with a sample-barcoded 5' primer and a J-beta primer mix. A unique molecular identifier was introduced onto each TCR beta cDNA molecule by a template-switch 5' adaptor carrying 12 random nucleotides. Each sample yielded at least 3 million CDR3-containing paired-end reads. The Mint cDNA synthesis kit, primed by a TRBC-specific oligonucleotide, was used to synthesize first-strand cDNA from all RNA. Following uracil-DNA glycosylase treatment, a first 18-cycle PCR with universal primers M1SS and BC2_uni_R was performed on all cDNA. Concerning the study's data processing: For normalization, 1 million high-quality reads, each with a distinct molecular identifier, were randomly selected from each sample. Instead of being binned into consensus sequences, reads that shared molecular identifiers were thrown out. MiTCR, run with a Q25 quality threshold and the strictest error-elimination algorithm, handled CDR3 identification, clonotype clustering and error correction. Lower-bound total TCR beta diversity was estimated with a nonparametric unseen species model using Euler transformation. TCRdb passed the public sequencing reads through fastp at Q25 and MiXCR, retaining productive beta sequences. Every CDR3 protein is listed once, alongside the most common genes and DNA of its rows. TCRdb, rather than the study authors, made the V and J calls. The sample table lists about 750,000 distinct CDR3 sequences, around half of them with a count of one. The top ten hold 41% of the sample.

This clonotype has only a few counts. The antigen it recognizes is unknown. The record has no base qualities; no much larger clone is one base away. The sample taken for sequencing was blood. The TCR sequence derives from an older man in good health.

The DNA reads TGTGCCAGCACCGCTGCGGGCGGTTACAATGAGCAGTTCTTC. Its translation is CASTAAGGYNEQFF. The chain employs TRBV25-1 and TRBJ2-1; perhaps TRBD2 is the D gene, with 5 bases matching. V loses 7 bases, J loses 4 bases, and the germline ends lie 14 bases apart. CDR1 and CDR2 were assigned from the germline V gene as MGHDK and SYGVNS. The CDR3 goes from the cysteine to the phenylalanine over 14 residues. Only the CDR3 DNA stays, 42 bases, in frame from base 1.